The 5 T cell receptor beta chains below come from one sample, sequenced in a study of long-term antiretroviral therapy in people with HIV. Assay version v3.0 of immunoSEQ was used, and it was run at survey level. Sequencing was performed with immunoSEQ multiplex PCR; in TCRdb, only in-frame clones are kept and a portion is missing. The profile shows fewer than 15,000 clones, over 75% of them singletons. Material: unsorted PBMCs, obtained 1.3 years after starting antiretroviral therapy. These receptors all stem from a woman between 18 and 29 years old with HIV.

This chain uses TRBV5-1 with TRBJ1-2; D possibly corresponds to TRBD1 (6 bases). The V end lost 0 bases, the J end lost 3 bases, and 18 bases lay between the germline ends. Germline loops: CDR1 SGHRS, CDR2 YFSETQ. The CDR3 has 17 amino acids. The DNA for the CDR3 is TGCGCCAGCAGCTTGGTATCGGGCGGGGGCGCTGACTATGGCTACACCTTC. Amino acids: CASSLVSGGGADYGYTF.

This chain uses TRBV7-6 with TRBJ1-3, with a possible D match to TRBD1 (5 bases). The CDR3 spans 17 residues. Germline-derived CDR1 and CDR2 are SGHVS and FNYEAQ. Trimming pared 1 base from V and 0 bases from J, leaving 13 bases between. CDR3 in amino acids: CASSLGLGPNSGNTIYF. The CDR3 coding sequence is TGTGCCAGCAGCTTAGGTCTGGGGCCTAACTCTGGAAACACCATATATTTT.

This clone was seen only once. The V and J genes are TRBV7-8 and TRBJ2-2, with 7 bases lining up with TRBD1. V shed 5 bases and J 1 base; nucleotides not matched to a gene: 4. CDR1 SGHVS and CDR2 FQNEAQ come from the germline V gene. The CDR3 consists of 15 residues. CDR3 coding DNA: TGTGCCAGCAGCCCACGGACAGGGAACACCGGGGAGCTGTTTTTT. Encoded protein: CASSPRTGNTGELFF.

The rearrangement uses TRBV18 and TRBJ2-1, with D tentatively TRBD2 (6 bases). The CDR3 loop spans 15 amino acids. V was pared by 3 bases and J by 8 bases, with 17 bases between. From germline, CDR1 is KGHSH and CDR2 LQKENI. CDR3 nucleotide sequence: TGTGCCAGCTCACCGTCACTGGGGAGGATAGATGAGCAGTTCTTC. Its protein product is CASSPSLGRIDEQFF.

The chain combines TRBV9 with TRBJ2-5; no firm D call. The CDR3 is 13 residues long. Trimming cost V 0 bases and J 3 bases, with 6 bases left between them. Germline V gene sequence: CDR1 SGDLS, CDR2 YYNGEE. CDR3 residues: CASSVGLEETQYF. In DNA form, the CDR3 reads TGTGCCAGCAGCGTAGGGCTAGAAGAGACCCAGTACTTC.